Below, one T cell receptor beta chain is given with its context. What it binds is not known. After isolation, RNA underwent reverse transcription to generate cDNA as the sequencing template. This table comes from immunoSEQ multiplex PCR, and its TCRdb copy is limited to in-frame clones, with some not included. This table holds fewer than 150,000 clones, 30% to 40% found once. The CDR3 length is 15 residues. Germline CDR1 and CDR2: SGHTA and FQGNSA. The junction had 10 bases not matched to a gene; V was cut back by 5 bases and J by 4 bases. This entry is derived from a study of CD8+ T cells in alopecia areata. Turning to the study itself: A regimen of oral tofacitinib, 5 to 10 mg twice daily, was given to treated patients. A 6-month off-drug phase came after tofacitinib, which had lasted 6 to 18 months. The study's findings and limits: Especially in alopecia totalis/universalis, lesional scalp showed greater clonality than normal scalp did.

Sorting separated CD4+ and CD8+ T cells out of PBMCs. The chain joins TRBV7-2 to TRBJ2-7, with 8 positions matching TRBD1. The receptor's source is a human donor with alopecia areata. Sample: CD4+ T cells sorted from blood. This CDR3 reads CASSPSGTGLYEQYF. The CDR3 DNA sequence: TGTGCCAGCAGCCCCTCGGGGACAGGTCTGTACGAGCAGTACTTC. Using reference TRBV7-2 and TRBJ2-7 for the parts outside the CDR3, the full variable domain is GAGVSQSPSNKVTEKGKDVELRCDPISGHTALYWYRQSLGQGLEFLIYFQGNSAPDKSGLPSDRFSAERTGGSVSTLTIQRTQQEDSAVYLCASSPSGTGLYEQYFGPGTRLTVT.